Following are 23 T cell receptor beta chains from one sample sequenced in a study of OX40 agonist ivuxolimab in advanced cancers. TCRdb's copy holds only in-frame clones and misses some; the assay was immunoSEQ multiplex PCR. The repertoire includes 35,000 to 45,000 clones, roughly 86% of them detected once, and roughly 2.4% sits in the top ten. The material sequenced was CD4+ or CD8+ T cells sorted from blood, taken in a trial of the OX40 agonist ivuxolimab. The receptor set was obtained from an adult with an advanced solid tumor such as melanoma, head and neck, liver or kidney cancer.

V usage is TRBV7-4 and J usage is TRBJ2-5; 9 nucleotides match TRBD2. The DNA matches TRBJ2-7 better at its end, which makes the J call doubtful. The CDR3 spans 16 residues. Germline V gene data show CDR1 as SGHVT and CDR2 as SQSDAQ. CDR3: CASTPHNGTSSHEQYF. The DNA for the CDR3 is TGTGCCAGCACCCCCCATAATGGGACTAGCAGCCACGAGCAGTACTTC.

The chain couples TRBV5-1 to TRBJ1-5; no clear D gene. The V gene's germline CDR1 is SGHRS and CDR2 YFSETQ. The CDR3 is 15 residues long. Between the trimmed V and J ends, which lost 0 bases and 0 bases, there was a span of 7 bases. CDR3 DNA sequence: TGCGCCAGCAGCTTGGGAAGTAATAGCAATCAGCCCCAGCATTTT. Its protein product is CASSLGSNSNQPQHF.

The rearrangement links TRBV5-6 to TRBJ2-7; D uncertain. V dropped 4 bases and J dropped 0 bases, with 14 bases sitting between them. Germline CDR1 reads SGHDT; CDR2 reads YYEEEE. CDR3 size: 15 residues. The CDR3 here is CASSLGVGPSYEQYF. The CDR3 DNA reads TGTGCCAGCAGCCTAGGAGTGGGTCCCTCCTACGAGCAGTACTTC.

The rearrangement joins TRBV7-6 to TRBJ2-5; TRBD2 agrees at 7 bases. V lost 4 bases, J lost 4 bases, and 6 bases stayed unmatched. This CDR3 is built from 14 residues. Per the germline V gene, CDR1 is SGHVS and CDR2 is FNYEAQ. The CDR3: CASSSSGLGETQYF. The CDR3 DNA is TGTGCCAGCAGCTCTAGCGGTCTGGGAGAGACCCAGTACTTC. Complete variable domain (other parts from reference TRBV7-6 and TRBJ2-5): GAGVSQSPRYKVTKRGQDVALRCDPISGHVSLYWYRQALGQGPEFLTYFNYEAQQDKSGLPNDRFSAERPEGSISTLTIQRTEQRDSAMYRCASSSSGLGETQYFGPGTRLLVL.

The chain links TRBV9 to TRBJ2-3; possible D gene TRBD2, 5 bases. Germline V gene lookup returns CDR1 SGDLS and CDR2 YYNGEE. This CDR3 is built from 14 residues. Trimming cost V 0 bases and J 6 bases, with 11 bases left between them. The CDR3 sequence: CASSVVASMDTQYF. For the CDR3, the DNA is TGTGCCAGCAGCGTAGTGGCTAGCATGGATACGCAGTATTTT.

V is TRBV19 and J is TRBJ2-5; D possibly corresponds to TRBD2 (6 bases). V gave up 3 bases and J gave up 7 bases, with 12 bases separating them. Germline assignment: CDR1 LNHDA and CDR2 SQIVND (reference sequence). The CDR3 runs to 13 residues. The CDR3: CASSMEGAGTQYF. CDR3 nucleotides: TGTGCCAGTAGTATGGAGGGAGCAGGGACCCAGTACTTC.

The chain combines TRBV11-2 with TRBJ2-3; D is undetermined. CDR1 and CDR2 (germline): SGHAT, FQNNGV. The CDR3 totals 12 residues. Trimming removed 3 bases at V and 10 bases at J, with 11 bases between. CDR3 DNA: TGTGCCAGCAGCTTGACGGAACCGGCGCAGTATTTT. It is translated as CASSLTEPAQYF.

This chain joins TRBV5-1 and TRBJ1-2; D ambiguous. Deletions cut 3 bases from V and 6 bases from J, with 15 bases between. This CDR3 comprises 14 residues. CDR1 and CDR2 from the germline V gene are SGHRS and YFSETQ. The CDR3 loop is CASSSGARLDGYTF. The CDR3 DNA reads TGCGCCAGCAGCTCGGGAGCGAGGCTAGATGGCTACACCTTC.

The chain recombines TRBV11-2 with TRBJ1-6, with D uncertain. The CDR3 is 15 amino acids. CDR1 is SGHAT and CDR2 is FQNNGV in the germline V gene. Trimming removed 3 bases at V and 2 bases at J, with 8 bases between. The CDR3 DNA follows: TGTGCCAGCAGCTTCAGCCTACCCTATAATTCACCCCTCCACTTT. Translated, it gives CASSFSLPYNSPLHF.

This clone was observed once. The chain is built from TRBV30 and TRBJ2-3; D is possibly TRBD2 (6 bases). From germline, CDR1 is GTSNPN and CDR2 SVGIG (reference sequence). V lost 3 bases, J lost 9 bases, and 16 bases lay in between. The CDR3 length is 13 residues. The CDR3 region has the DNA TGTGCCTGGAGCCCGGGGGAGCTCGGGACGCAGTATTTT. Protein: CAWSPGELGTQYF.

The V gene is TRBV7-9, the J gene TRBJ2-1; D may correspond to TRBD1 or TRBD2 (5 bases each). The CDR3 runs 16 residues. Germline V lookup: CDR1 SEHNR, CDR2 FQNEAQ (reference sequence). V was shortened by 4 bases and J by 7 bases, with 20 bases between the two germline ends. The CDR3 region has the DNA TGTGCCAGCAGCTCCCCTGTCGGGGCCCTGAGGAATGAGCAGTTCTTC. Residues: CASSSPVGALRNEQFF.

This chain connects TRBV4-2 to TRBJ1-6; unclear D gene. Trimming took 0 bases from V and 9 from J, leaving 12 bases between them. CDR1 LGHNA and CDR2 YNFKEQ come from the germline V gene. The CDR3 totals 15 residues. The CDR3 bases are TGTGCCAGCAGCCAAGAAAATGGGGTTGGTTCACCCCTCCACTTT. Translation gives CASSQENGVGSPLHF.

This chain uses TRBV5-8 with TRBJ1-2; D gene uncertain. This CDR3 spans 15 amino acids. Deletions cut 0 bases from V and 6 bases from J, with 15 bases between. CDR1 is SGHTS, CDR2 YDEGEE, per germline. This chain's CDR3 is CASSLGGLPLHGYTF. CDR3 nucleotide sequence: TGTGCCAGCAGCTTGGGGGGATTACCCCTCCATGGCTACACCTTC.

The genes are TRBV27 and TRBJ1-5, with a tentative D call TRBD1 (6 bases). V lost 4 bases, J lost 7 bases, and 14 bases lay in between. In germline, CDR1 is MNHEY, CDR2 SMNVEV (reference sequence). The length of the CDR3 is 14 residues. The CDR3 bases are TGTGCCAGCAGTTCCGCCAACAGGGCGCAGCCCCAGCATTTT. As protein: CASSSANRAQPQHF.

The chain employs TRBV7-9 and TRBJ2-2; D unresolved. The ends were cut back, 2 bases at V and 5 bases at J, with 3 bases in the middle. CDR1 is SEHNR, CDR2 FQNEAQ, per germline (reference sequence). This CDR3 has 12 amino acids. CDR3 residues: CASSLQTGELFF. The CDR3 DNA follows: TGTGCCAGCAGCTTACAGACCGGGGAGCTGTTTTTT.

The rearrangement uses TRBV7-9 and TRBJ2-3; the match to TRBD2 covers 12 bases. The CDR3 covers 15 residues. Trimming cost V 10 bases and J 2 bases; bases outside gene matches: 7. The germline gives CDR1 SEHNR, CDR2 FQNEAQ (reference sequence). CDR3 loop: CATSGLAGTTDTQYF. As DNA, the CDR3 is TGTGCCACCTCCGGACTAGCGGGGACCACAGATACGCAGTATTTT.

A few counts support this clone. The gene calls are TRBV18 and TRBJ2-7; perhaps TRBD2 as D (5 bases). The CDR3 runs 14 residues. The V gene lost 1 base and the J gene lost 2 bases, with 9 bases spanning the gap. Germline loops: CDR1 KGHSH, CDR2 LQKENI. The DNA for the CDR3 is TGTGCCAGCTCACCACGGGAGTACACCTACGAGCAGTACTTC. It translates to CASSPREYTYEQYF.

This chain's CDR3 is CASSLGGLLRGNTIYF. The CDR3 bases are TGCGCCAGCAGCTTGGGAGGGCTTCTCAGAGGAAACACCATATATTTT. The genes are TRBV5-1 and TRBJ1-3, with D hard to call. V lost 0 bases, J lost 4 bases, and 14 bases lay in between. The CDR3 runs to 16 residues. CDR1 and CDR2 from the germline V gene are SGHRS and YFSETQ.

The chain is built from TRBV5-4 and TRBJ2-3, with 7 nucleotides matching TRBD1. Trimming took 4 bases from V and 1 from J; bases not matched to a gene: 6. The CDR3 spans 15 residues. Germline CDR1 and CDR2: SGHNT and YYREEE (reference sequence). For the CDR3, the DNA is TGTGCCAGCAGCCCCTCCGGGACAGGCACAGATACGCAGTATTTT. Protein sequence: CASSPSGTGTDTQYF.

The chain employs TRBV9 and TRBJ2-5, with 11 positions matching TRBD1. From germline, CDR1 is SGDLS and CDR2 YYNGEE. Trimming cost V 4 bases and J 3 bases; bases outside gene matches: 5. This CDR3 region has 15 residues. CDR3 region: CASSPGTGGKETQYF. DNA of the CDR3: TGTGCCAGCAGCCCCGGGACAGGGGGAAAAGAGACCCAGTACTTC.

The V gene is TRBV7-3, the J gene TRBJ2-1; 7 nucleotides match TRBD1. The CDR3 covers 14 residues. Per the germline V gene, CDR1 is SGHTA and CDR2 is FQGTGA. The junction had 5 bases not matched to a gene; V was cut back by 4 bases and J by 5 bases. The CDR3 region has the DNA TGTGCCAGCAGCTCCTCGGGACAGAACAATGAGCAGTTCTTC. Protein sequence: CASSSSGQNNEQFF.

The chain combines TRBV30 with TRBJ2-7; no reliable D call. CDR1 GTSNPN and CDR2 SVGIG come from the germline V gene (reference sequence). The CDR3 extends over 11 amino acids. Trimming cost V 2 bases and J 5 bases, with 7 bases left between them. CDR3 in DNA: TGTGCCTGGAGTTCTCTCAACGAGCAGTACTTC. Its translation is CAWSSLNEQYF.

The chain joins TRBV7-3 to TRBJ2-5; 7 bases align to TRBD1. Germline lookup yields CDR1 SGHTA and CDR2 FQGTGA. V lost 4 bases, J lost 2 bases, and 4 bases stayed unmatched. The CDR3 spans 14 residues. CDR3 loop: CASSSGTAQETQYF. The CDR3 bases are TGTGCCAGCAGCTCCGGGACAGCACAAGAGACCCAGTACTTC.